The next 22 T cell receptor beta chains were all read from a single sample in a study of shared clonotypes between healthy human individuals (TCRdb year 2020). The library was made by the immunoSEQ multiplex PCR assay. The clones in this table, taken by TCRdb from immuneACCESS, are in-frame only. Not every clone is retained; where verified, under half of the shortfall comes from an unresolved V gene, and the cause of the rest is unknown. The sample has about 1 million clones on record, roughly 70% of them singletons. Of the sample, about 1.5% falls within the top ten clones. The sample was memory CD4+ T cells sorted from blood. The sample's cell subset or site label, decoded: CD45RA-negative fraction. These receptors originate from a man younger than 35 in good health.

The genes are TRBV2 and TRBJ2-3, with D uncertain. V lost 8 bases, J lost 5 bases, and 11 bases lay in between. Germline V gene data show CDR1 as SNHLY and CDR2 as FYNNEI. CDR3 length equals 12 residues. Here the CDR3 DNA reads TGTGCCAGCTCGACCGCCCGAGATACGCAGTATTTT. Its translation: CASSTARDTQYF. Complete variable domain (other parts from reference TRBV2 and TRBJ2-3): EPEVTQTPSHQVTQMGQEVILRCVPISNHLYFYWYRQILGQKVEFLVSFYNNEISEKSEIFDDQFSVERPDGSNFTLKIRSTKLEDSAMYFCASSTARDTQYFGPGTRLTVL.

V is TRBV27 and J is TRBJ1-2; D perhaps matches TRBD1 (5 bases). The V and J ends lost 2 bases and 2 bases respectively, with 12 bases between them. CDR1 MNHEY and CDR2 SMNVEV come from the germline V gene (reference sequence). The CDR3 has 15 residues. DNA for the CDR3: TGTGCCAGCAGTTTACGCAGGGAGGCGAACTATGGCTACACCTTC. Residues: CASSLRREANYGYTF.

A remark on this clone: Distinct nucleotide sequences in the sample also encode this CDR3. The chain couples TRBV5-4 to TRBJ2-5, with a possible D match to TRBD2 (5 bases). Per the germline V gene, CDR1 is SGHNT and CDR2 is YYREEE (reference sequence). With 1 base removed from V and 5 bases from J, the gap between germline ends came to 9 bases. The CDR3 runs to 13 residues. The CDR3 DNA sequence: TGTGCCAGCAGCTTGCGGGGATCGGAGACCCAGTACTTC. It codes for CASSLRGSETQYF.

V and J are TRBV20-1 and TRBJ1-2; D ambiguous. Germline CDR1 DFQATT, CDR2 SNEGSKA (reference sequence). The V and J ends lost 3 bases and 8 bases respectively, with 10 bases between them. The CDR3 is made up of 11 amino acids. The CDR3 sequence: CSARFGRGYTF. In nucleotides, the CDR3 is TGCAGTGCTAGGTTCGGGCGCGGCTACACCTTC.

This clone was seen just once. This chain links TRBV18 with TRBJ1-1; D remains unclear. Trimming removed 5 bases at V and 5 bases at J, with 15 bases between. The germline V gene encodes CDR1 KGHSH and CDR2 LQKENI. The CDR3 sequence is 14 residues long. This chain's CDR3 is CASSAWGRRTEAFF. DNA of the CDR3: TGTGCCAGCTCAGCTTGGGGAAGAAGGACTGAAGCTTTCTTT.

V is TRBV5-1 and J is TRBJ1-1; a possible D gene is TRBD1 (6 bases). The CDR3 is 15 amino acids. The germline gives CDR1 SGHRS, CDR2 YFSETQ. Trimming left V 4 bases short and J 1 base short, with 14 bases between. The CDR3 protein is CASSPNSGANTEAFF. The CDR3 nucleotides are TGCGCCAGCAGCCCCAATTCGGGGGCGAACACTGAAGCTTTCTTT.

CDR3 coding DNA: TGTGCCAGCAGTGGGACAGGGCGAGGGAGCAATCAGCCCCAGCATTTT. The encoded protein is CASSGTGRGSNQPQHF. The genes are TRBV27 and TRBJ1-5; TRBD1 matches at 9 bases. CDR3 length: 16 amino acids. CDR1 and CDR2 (germline): MNHEY, SMNVEV (reference sequence). Trimming at V came to 5 bases and at J to 1 base, leaving 6 bases not matched to a gene.

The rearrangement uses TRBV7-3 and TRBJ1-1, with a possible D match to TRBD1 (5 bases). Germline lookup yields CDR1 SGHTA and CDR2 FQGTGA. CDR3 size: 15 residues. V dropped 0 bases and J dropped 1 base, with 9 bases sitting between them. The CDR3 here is CASSLTRDRNTEAFF. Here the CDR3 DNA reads TGTGCCAGCAGCTTAACCAGGGATCGGAACACTGAAGCTTTCTTT. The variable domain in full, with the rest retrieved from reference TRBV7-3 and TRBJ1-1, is GAGVSQTPSNKVTEKGKYVELRCDPISGHTALYWYRQSLGQGPEFLIYFQGTGAADDSGLPNDRFFAVRPEGSVSTLKIQRTERGDSAVYLCASSLTRDRNTEAFFGQGTRLTVV.

CDR3 loop: CAISEGDFTDTQYF. As DNA, the CDR3 is TGTGCCATCAGTGAAGGGGACTTCACAGATACGCAGTATTTT. The rearrangement uses TRBV10-3 and TRBJ2-3; the D gene is possibly TRBD2 (6 bases). Looked up from germline, CDR1 is ENHRY and CDR2 is SYGVKD. This CDR3 region has 14 residues. Trimming took 3 bases from V and 2 from J, leaving 9 bases between them.

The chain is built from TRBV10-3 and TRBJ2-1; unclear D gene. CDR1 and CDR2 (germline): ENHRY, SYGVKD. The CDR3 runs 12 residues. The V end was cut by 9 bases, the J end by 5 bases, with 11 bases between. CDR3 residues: CAMAGADNEQFF. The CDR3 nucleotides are TGTGCCATGGCCGGCGCCGACAATGAGCAGTTCTTC.

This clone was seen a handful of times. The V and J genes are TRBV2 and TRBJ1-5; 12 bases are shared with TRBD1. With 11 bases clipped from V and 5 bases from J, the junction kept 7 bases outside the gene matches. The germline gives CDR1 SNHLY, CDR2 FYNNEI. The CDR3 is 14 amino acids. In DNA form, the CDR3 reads TGTGCCGGGGGGACAGGGGGCCCCGATCAGCCCCAGCATTTT. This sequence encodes CAGGTGGPDQPQHF.

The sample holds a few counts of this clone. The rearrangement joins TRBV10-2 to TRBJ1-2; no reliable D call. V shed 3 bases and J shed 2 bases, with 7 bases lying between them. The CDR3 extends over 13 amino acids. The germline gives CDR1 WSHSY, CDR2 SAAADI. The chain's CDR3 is CASSDPPNYGYTF. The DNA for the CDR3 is TGCGCCAGCAGTGATCCACCGAACTATGGCTACACCTTC.

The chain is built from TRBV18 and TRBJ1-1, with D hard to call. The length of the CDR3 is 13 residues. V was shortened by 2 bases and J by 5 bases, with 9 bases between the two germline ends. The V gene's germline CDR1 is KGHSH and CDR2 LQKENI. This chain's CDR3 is CASSPNSGTEAFF. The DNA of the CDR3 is TGTGCCAGCTCACCAAACAGCGGTACTGAAGCTTTCTTT.

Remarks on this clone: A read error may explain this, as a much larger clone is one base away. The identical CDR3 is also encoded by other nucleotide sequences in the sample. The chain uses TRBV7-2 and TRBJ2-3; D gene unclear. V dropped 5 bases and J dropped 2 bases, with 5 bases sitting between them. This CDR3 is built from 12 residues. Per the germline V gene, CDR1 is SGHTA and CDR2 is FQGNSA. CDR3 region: CASSAVTDTQYF. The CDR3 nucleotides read TGTGCCAGCAGCGCCGTCACAGATACGCAGTATTTT.

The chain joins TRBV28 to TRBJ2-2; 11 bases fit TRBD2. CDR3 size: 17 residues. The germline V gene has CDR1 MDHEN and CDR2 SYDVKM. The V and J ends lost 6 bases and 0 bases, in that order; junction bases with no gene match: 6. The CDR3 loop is CASSQGLAVTNTGELFF. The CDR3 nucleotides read TGTGCCAGCAGCCAGGGACTAGCGGTGACGAACACCGGGGAGCTGTTTTTT. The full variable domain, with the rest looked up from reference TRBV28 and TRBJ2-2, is DVKVTQSSRYLVKRTGEKVFLECVQDMDHENMFWYRQDPGLGLRLIYFSYDVKMKEKGDIPEGYSVSREKKERFSLILESASTNQTSMYLCASSQGLAVTNTGELFFGEGSRLTVL.

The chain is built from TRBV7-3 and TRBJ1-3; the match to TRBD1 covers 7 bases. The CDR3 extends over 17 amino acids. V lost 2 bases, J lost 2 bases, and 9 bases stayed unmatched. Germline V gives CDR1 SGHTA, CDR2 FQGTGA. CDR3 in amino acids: CASSLGEEGGPGNTIYF. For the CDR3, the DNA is TGTGCCAGCAGCTTAGGAGAGGAAGGGGGCCCTGGAAACACCATATATTTT.

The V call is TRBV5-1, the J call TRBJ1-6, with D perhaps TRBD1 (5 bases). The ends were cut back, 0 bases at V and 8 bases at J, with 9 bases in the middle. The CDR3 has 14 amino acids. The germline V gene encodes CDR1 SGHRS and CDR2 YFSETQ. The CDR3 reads CASSLVGADSPLHF. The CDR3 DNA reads TGCGCCAGCAGCTTGGTAGGGGCAGATTCACCCCTCCACTTT.

The CDR3 DNA reads as TGTGCCAGCAGGCCCACAGGGTGGGATGGCTACACCTTC. It yields the protein CASRPTGWDGYTF. The V gene is TRBV6-1, the J gene TRBJ1-2; perhaps TRBD1 as D (6 bases). This CDR3 has 13 residues. In germline, CDR1 is MNHNS, CDR2 SASEGT. V lost 6 bases and J 6 bases, leaving 14 bases between the germline ends.

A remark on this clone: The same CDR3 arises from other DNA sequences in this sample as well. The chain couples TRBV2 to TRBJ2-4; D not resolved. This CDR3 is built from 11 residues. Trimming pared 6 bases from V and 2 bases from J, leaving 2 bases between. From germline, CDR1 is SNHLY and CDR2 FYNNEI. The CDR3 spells CASSPKNIQYF. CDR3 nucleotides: TGTGCCAGCAGCCCCAAAAACATTCAGTACTTC.

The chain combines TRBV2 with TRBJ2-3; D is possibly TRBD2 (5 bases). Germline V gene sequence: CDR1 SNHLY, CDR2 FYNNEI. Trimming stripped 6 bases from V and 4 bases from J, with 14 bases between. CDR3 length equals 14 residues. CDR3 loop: CASSRLARADTQYF. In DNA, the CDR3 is TGTGCCAGCAGCCGTCTAGCACGGGCAGATACGCAGTATTTT.

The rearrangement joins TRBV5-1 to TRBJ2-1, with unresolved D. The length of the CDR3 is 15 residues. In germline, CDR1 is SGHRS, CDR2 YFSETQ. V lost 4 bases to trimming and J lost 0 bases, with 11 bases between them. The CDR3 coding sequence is TGCGCCAGCAGCGTGAACGTGGGCTCCTACAATGAGCAGTTCTTC. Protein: CASSVNVGSYNEQFF.

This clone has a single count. The CDR3 sequence is CASSQTQGEKLFF. The CDR3 region has the DNA TGCGCCAGCAGCCAGACACAGGGTGAAAAACTGTTTTTT. V is TRBV4-1 and J is TRBJ1-4; TRBD1 might be the D (6 bases). From germline, CDR1 is MGHRA and CDR2 YSYEKL. Trimming cost V 3 bases and J 7 bases, with 9 bases left between them. The CDR3 has 13 amino acids.